The rows below give T cell receptor beta chains drawn from one sample of a study of PD-1 blockade in classical Hodgkin lymphoma. Sequencing used immunoSEQ multiplex PCR; TCRdb keeps in-frame clones, though not all of them. The sample lists approximately 150,000 clones; less than 80% were seen once. The sequencing used peripheral blood mononuclear cells (PBMCs), collected before the second cycle of nivolumab. Every receptor here comes from a human donor with classical Hodgkin lymphoma. Each CDR3 is given with its conserved first and last residue. Each record gives: V gene, J gene, D gene, clone size, CDR3 protein, CDR3 DNA. A D gene is named only where the DNA matches it firmly. Rows give clone size only sometimes, using once, few, many, or a class for an expanded clone.

V: TRBV7-2; J: TRBJ2-2; D: -; size: -; CDR3: CAHRSGELFF; DNA: TGTGCCCATAGGAGCGGGGAGCTGTTTTTT
V: TRBV25-1; J: TRBJ2-7; D: -; size: -; CDR3: CASSVTAYEQYF; DNA: TGTGCCAGCAGTGTAACAGCCTACGAGCAGTACTTC
V: TRBV6-1; J: TRBJ1-1; D: TRBD1; size: -; CDR3: CASSEEGTGTEAFF; DNA: TGTGCCAGCAGTGAAGAAGGGACAGGGACTGAAGCTTTCTTT
V: TRBV29-1; J: TRBJ1-2; D: TRBD1; size: many; CDR3: CSVADRGLYGYTF; DNA: TGCAGCGTCGCCGACAGGGGGCTATATGGCTACACCTTC
V: TRBV4-1; J: TRBJ1-1; D: -; size: -; CDR3: CASSQDLENTEAFF; DNA: TGCGCCAGCAGCCAAGATTTGGAGAACACTGAAGCTTTCTTT
V: TRBV18; J: TRBJ1-1; D: -; size: -; CDR3: CASSPGQGDGGTEAFF; DNA: TGTGCCAGCTCACCAGGGCAGGGAGACGGGGGGACTGAAGCTTTCTTT
V: TRBV18; J: TRBJ1-1; D: -; size: -; CDR3: CASSPRGPTEAFF; DNA: TGTGCCAGCTCACCACGGGGTCCCACTGAAGCTTTCTTT
V: TRBV6-5; J: TRBJ2-2; D: TRBD2; size: -; CDR3: CASSPRAGGLAELFF; DNA: TGTGCCAGCAGTCCGCGCGCGGGAGGCCTCGCGGAGCTGTTTTTT
V: TRBV7-3; J: TRBJ2-1; D: -; size: -; CDR3: CASSLGGGESYNEQFF; DNA: TGTGCCAGCAGCTTAGGTGGTGGGGAGTCCTACAATGAGCAGTTCTTC
V: TRBV6-1; J: TRBJ2-5; D: -; size: -; CDR3: CASSEPAAQETQYF; DNA: TGTGCCAGCAGTGAACCGGCAGCTCAAGAGACCCAGTACTTC
V: TRBV5-1; J: TRBJ2-1; D: -; size: -; CDR3: CASSLEPADYNEQFF; DNA: TGCGCCAGCAGCTTGGAACCCGCCGACTACAATGAGCAGTTCTTC
V: TRBV28; J: TRBJ1-1; D: -; size: -; CDR3: CASSIPDTEAFF; DNA: TGTGCCAGCAGTATCCCGGACACTGAAGCTTTCTTT
V: TRBV6-5; J: TRBJ1-5; D: -; size: -; CDR3: CASSHRDGNNQPQHF; DNA: TGTGCCAGCAGCCACCGGGACGGTAACAATCAGCCCCAGCATTTT
V: TRBV14; J: TRBJ1-1; D: -; size: -; CDR3: CASSREGMNTEAFF; DNA: TGTGCCAGCAGCCGGGAGGGTATGAACACTGAAGCTTTCTTT
V: TRBV5-1; J: TRBJ2-3; D: -; size: few; CDR3: CASSLGFGPGVSDTQYF; DNA: TGCGCCAGCAGCTTGGGCTTCGGCCCGGGAGTATCGGATACGCAGTATTTT
V: TRBV6-5; J: TRBJ2-5; D: -; size: -; CDR3: CASSYGEETQYF; DNA: TGTGCCAGCAGTTACGGGGAAGAGACCCAGTACTTC
V: TRBV19; J: TRBJ2-3; D: -; size: -; CDR3: CASSMANTQYF; DNA: TGTGCCAGTAGTATGGCCAATACGCAGTATTTT
V: TRBV28; J: TRBJ1-4; D: TRBD1; size: -; CDR3: CASSLPSRGNDGKLFF; DNA: TGTGCCAGCAGTTTGCCTTCCAGGGGGAACGATGGAAAACTGTTTTTT
V: TRBV10-3; J: TRBJ1-4; D: -; size: -; CDR3: CAISEVLSGDEKLFF; DNA: TGTGCCATCAGTGAGGTATTGTCGGGAGATGAAAAACTGTTTTTT
V: TRBV10-3; J: TRBJ2-7; D: TRBD1; size: -; CDR3: CAISESTQGANEQYF; DNA: TGTGCCATCAGTGAGTCTACCCAGGGGGCTAACGAGCAGTACTTC
V: TRBV4-1; J: TRBJ2-3; D: -; size: -; CDR3: CASSQEGITQYF; DNA: TGCGCCAGCAGCCAAGAGGGGATTACGCAGTATTTT
V: TRBV7-3; J: TRBJ2-1; D: TRBD2; size: -; CDR3: CASSFPGLAGSNEQFF; DNA: TGTGCCAGCAGCTTTCCGGGACTAGCGGGTTCCAATGAGCAGTTCTTC